A selection of T cell receptor beta chains follows, all from one sample in a study of blood T cell repertoires in COVID-19. Profiled with immunoSEQ multiplex PCR; TCRdb holds only in-frame clones, not every one. The sample includes approximately 150,000 clones, about 90% of them seen just once. Sequenced: peripheral blood. The receptors were sampled from a man in his fifties or sixties who had recovered from COVID-19. CDR3s include the opening cysteine and the closing phenylalanine or tryptophan. A D gene is named only where the DNA matches it firmly. Size is omitted from some rows. Given values are once, few, many or a class for expanded clones.

V gene	clone size	D gene	J gene	CDR3 DNA	CDR3 protein
TRBV5-1	NA	NA	TRBJ2-1	TGCGCCAGCAGCTTGCTACAAGGCGGGGGCGTCTACAATGAGCAGTTCTTC	CASSLLQGGGVYNEQFF
TRBV6-4	few	NA	TRBJ1-1	TGTGCCAGCAGTGACAGACCCGGGTCAATCACTGAAGCTTTCTTT	CASSDRPGSITEAFF
TRBV7-3	NA	TRBD1	TRBJ2-7	TGTGCCAGCAGCTGGGGACAGGGTCCCTACGAGCAGTACTTC	CASSWGQGPYEQYF
TRBV25-1	NA	NA	TRBJ2-1	TGTGCCAGCAGTCTTAGCCATGAGCAGTTCTTC	CASSLSHEQFF
TRBV12-3/TRBV12-4	NA	NA	TRBJ2-7	TGTGTCAGCGGAGGGCAGGGGGTATACGAGCAGTACTTC	CVSGGQGVYEQYF
TRBV13	NA	NA	TRBJ2-7	TGTGCCAGCAGCTTAGTTTCCCGGACAGAAAGCTCCTACGAGCAGTACTTC	CASSLVSRTESSYEQYF
TRBV2	NA	NA	TRBJ1-1	TGTGCCAGCAGTGAAGAGGGGCCGCTCACTGAAGCTTTCTTT	CASSEEGPLTEAFF
TRBV27	NA	TRBD1	TRBJ2-7	TGTGCCAGCAGTTCCCGGACAGGATCCTACGAGCAGTACTTC	CASSSRTGSYEQYF
TRBV7-2	NA	NA	TRBJ1-5	TGTGCCAGCAGCTTAGTTGGCAGTAGCAATCAGCCCCAGCATTTT	CASSLVGSSNQPQHF
TRBV7-2	NA	TRBD2	TRBJ2-7	TGTGCCAGCAGCTTGGGACTAGCGGGCGCCTACGAGCAGTACTTC	CASSLGLAGAYEQYF
TRBV24-1	NA	TRBD1	TRBJ1-2	TGTGCCACCAGTGATTGGGACAGCAACTATGGCTACACCTTC	CATSDWDSNYGYTF
TRBV6-2/TRBV6-3	NA	TRBD2	TRBJ2-2	TGTGCCAGCAGTTACACGGGGACTAGAACCACCGGGGAGCTGTTTTTT	CASSYTGTRTTGELFF
TRBV4-3	NA	NA	TRBJ2-1	TGCGCCAGCAGCCCCTGGCCTGGCTACAATGAGCAGTTCTTC	CASSPWPGYNEQFF
TRBV7-2	few	NA	TRBJ1-6	TGTGCCAGCAGCTTAGGCGGAACCTATAATTCACCCCTCCACTTT	CASSLGGTYNSPLHF
TRBV27	NA	NA	TRBJ2-4	TGTGCCAGCAGTTTAGCCAGGGTCGGAAACATTCAGTACTTC	CASSLARVGNIQYF
TRBV9	NA	NA	TRBJ2-7	TGTGCCAGCAGCGCGCCATCACAGGGATCCGAGCAGTACTTC	CASSAPSQGSEQYF
TRBV7-2	NA	NA	TRBJ2-7	TGTGCCAGCAGCTTATTGGGTAGGGGTAGCTCCTACGAGCAGTACTTC	CASSLLGRGSSYEQYF
TRBV6-4	once	NA	TRBJ2-2	TGTGCCAGCATGTGGCAGGCGAACACCGGGGAGCTGTTTTTT	CASMWQANTGELFF
TRBV19	few	NA	TRBJ1-2	TGTGCCAGTAGTACAAAATTACAGGGAGCTAACTATGGCTACACCTTC	CASSTKLQGANYGYTF
TRBV7-8	NA	NA	TRBJ2-5	TGTGCCAGCAGCTTAGGGACACAAGAGACCCAGTACTTC	CASSLGTQETQYF
TRBV4-2	NA	NA	TRBJ2-7	TGTGCCAGCAGCCAAGATTTGTACGGGGGCGAGCAGTACTTC	CASSQDLYGGEQYF
TRBV7-9	NA	NA	TRBJ1-4	TGTGCCAGCAGCTTAGGCTCGCGGATACCGGGTAGCGAAAAACTGTTTTTT	CASSLGSRIPGSEKLFF
TRBV7-9	NA	TRBD1	TRBJ2-5	TGTGCCAGCAGTTCCCGCCTCCGGACAGGGGGAGGAGAGACCCAGTACTTC	CASSSRLRTGGGETQYF
TRBV12-2	many	NA	TRBJ1-2	TGTGCAAGTCGCCCACCTCGGGACAGGGCTACTCCTAACTATGGCTACACCTTC	CASRPPRDRATPNYGYTF
TRBV6-2/TRBV6-3	NA	TRBD1	TRBJ1-5	TGTGCCAGCAGTTCCTCGCGGACAGGGGAGAGCAATCAGCCCCAGCATTTT	CASSSSRTGESNQPQHF
TRBV4-1	few	NA	TRBJ2-7	TGCGCCAGCAGCCAAGGACAGGTGAGCTCCTACGAGCAGTACTTC	CASSQGQVSSYEQYF
TRBV7-8	NA	NA	TRBJ1-2	TGTGCCAGCAGCTTAGGTTTACGGGGGAAGGACTATGGCTACACCTTC	CASSLGLRGKDYGYTF
TRBV5-1	NA	TRBD2	TRBJ2-2	TGCGCCAGCAGCCCTCCGGGGGGGAACACCGGGGAGCTGTTTTTT	CASSPPGGNTGELFF
TRBV7-2	NA	NA	TRBJ1-2	TGTGCCAGCAGCTTAGATCCCTCGGAGCGGGGCTACACCTTC	CASSLDPSERGYTF
TRBV5-1	NA	NA	TRBJ1-3	TGCGCCAGCAGCGCGGGCCCTAACTCTGGAAACACCATATATTTT	CASSAGPNSGNTIYF
TRBV11-3	once	TRBD2	TRBJ2-1	TGTGCCAGCAGCGCCGGACTAGCGGGGGACTACAATGAGCAGTTCTTC	CASSAGLAGDYNEQFF
TRBV6-6	NA	TRBD1	TRBJ1-2	TGTGCCAGCAGCCAGACAGGGGGTCGCTATGGCTACACCTTC	CASSQTGGRYGYTF
TRBV5-4	once	TRBD1	TRBJ2-7	TGTGCCAGCAGCTTGGCCGGGCAGGGGGCCTCCTACGAGCAGTACTTC	CASSLAGQGASYEQYF
TRBV6-5	NA	NA	TRBJ2-5	TGTGCCAGCCTTGGCCTGGTCTCGGAGACCCAGTACTTC	CASLGLVSETQYF
TRBV9	NA	TRBD1	TRBJ1-4	TGTGCCAGCAGCCGACAGGGAGGAAGGGCAACTAATGAAAAACTGTTTTTT	CASSRQGGRATNEKLFF
TRBV19	NA	TRBD2	TRBJ2-2	TGTGCCAGTAGGCGGGGGACTAGCTGGGGCGGGGAGCTGTTTTTT	CASRRGTSWGGELFF
TRBV5-4	few	NA	TRBJ1-3	TGTGCCAGCAGCTTGTCGGGGTCAGACACCATATATTTT	CASSLSGSDTIYF
TRBV3-1/TRBV3-2	once	TRBD1	TRBJ2-5	TGTGCCAGCAGCCAAGACACAGGGGGCCTGGAGACCCAGTACTTC	CASSQDTGGLETQYF
TRBV7-9	few	NA	TRBJ2-1	TGTGCCAGCACTCATCTTAGCAACAATGAGCAGTTCTTC	CASTHLSNNEQFF
TRBV9	NA	NA	TRBJ1-2	TGTGCCAGCAGCGATGGGGGGAGAGGGACCCCCTATGGCTACACCTTC	CASSDGGRGTPYGYTF
TRBV7-8	NA	TRBD1	TRBJ2-7	TGTGCCAGCAGCTTAAGGGACAGATACTACGAGCAGTACTTC	CASSLRDRYYEQYF
TRBV5-1	few	TRBD2	TRBJ2-7	TGCGCCAGCAGCGCAACTAGCGGGGGAAACGACGAGCAGTACTTC	CASSATSGGNDEQYF
TRBV7-9	once	NA	TRBJ1-1	TGTGCCAGCAGCCCCCTGGCCGTGAACACTGAAGCTTTCTTT	CASSPLAVNTEAFF
TRBV2	NA	NA	TRBJ2-5	TGTGCCAGCAGGCAGGAAGAGACCCAGTACTTC	CASRQEETQYF
TRBV7-3	NA	NA	TRBJ2-3	TGTGCCAGCAGCCAATCCAATGGACCCAGGGCAGATACGCAGTATTTT	CASSQSNGPRADTQYF
TRBV18	NA	NA	TRBJ2-7	TGTGCCAGCTCACCATTGGAGGGGGCAGGAATCTACGAGCAGTACTTC	CASSPLEGAGIYEQYF
TRBV5-1	NA	TRBD1	TRBJ2-7	TGCGCCAGCAGCTTGGAACAGGGGGCACTCGAGCAGTACTTC	CASSLEQGALEQYF
TRBV6-5	few	NA	TRBJ1-1	TGTGCCAGCAGTTATAAGGGGACTGAAGCTTTCTTT	CASSYKGTEAFF
TRBV19	once	TRBD1	TRBJ1-1	TGTGCCAGTAGTACACAGGGGTACCCTAACACTGAAGCTTTCTTT	CASSTQGYPNTEAFF
TRBV9	once	TRBD2	TRBJ2-1	TGTGCCAGCAGCGTAGGAGCTAGCGGGGGGCCTAATGAGCAGTTCTTC	CASSVGASGGPNEQFF
TRBV7-9	few	TRBD1	TRBJ2-5	TGTGCCAGCAGCGGGGGACAGGGTTCGGGAGAGACCCAGTACTTC	CASSGGQGSGETQYF
TRBV6-1	NA	TRBD1	TRBJ1-3	TGTGCCAGCAGTGAGTTTTGGACAGGGCTCTCTGGAAACACCATATATTTT	CASSEFWTGLSGNTIYF
TRBV30	NA	NA	TRBJ2-5	TGTGCCTGGAGCCCACGCCCAGGGGAGCAAGAGACCCAGTACTTC	CAWSPRPGEQETQYF
TRBV7-2	once	NA	TRBJ2-3	TGTGCCAGCAGCTTAGTATTCAGGGGGGCCTCGGGAGATACGCAGTATTTT	CASSLVFRGASGDTQYF
TRBV4-1	few	TRBD1	TRBJ1-6	TGCGCCAGCAGCCAAGACAGGGGGCTTTCACCCCTCCACTTT	CASSQDRGLSPLHF